This T cell receptor (beta chain) was sequenced for a study of shared clonotypes between healthy human individuals (dated by TCRdb to 2020 to 2021). Regarding the complete study: The cohort included a few men and a couple of women between 18 and 49 years of age. For each donor, CD4 naive and CD4 memory were each run on three plates, CD8 naive on two plates, and CD8 memory on one plate. To increase sequencing depth and limit assay-specific biases, different laboratories used diverse techniques to prepare libraries and sequence TCR repertoires. Between about 0.85 and 9.5 billion PBMCs per donor were obtained by leukapheresis. To estimate repertoire size and how much clonotype sharing occurs between individuals, the study deeply sequenced the blood TCR repertoires of five healthy adults. The full study reports these points: Based on pairwise subsampling, the degree of clonotype sharing among donors was expected to be affected by sequencing depth. Only blood was sampled, and tissue TCR repertoires likely differ from those in blood. Compared with non-shared clonotypes, the clonotypes found in all four sorted-subset donors had higher generation probabilities. Because the study included only a small number of donors, the genetic and exposure-history diversity represented was limited. Naive subsets generally had larger estimated clonotype richness than memory subsets. Sharing across a handful of donors was observed for about 5% of naive CD4, less than 4% of naive CD8, roughly 2.3% of memory CD4, and around 0.42% of memory CD8 clonotypes. Even with the large sequencing depth, rarefaction of the sorted-subset datasets indicated that sequencing was incomplete.

Comment on this clone: Its antigen is not yet known. Base qualities were left out, and no much larger clone turns up one base away.

Using the deep immunoSEQ assay, TCR CDR3 regions were amplified from genomic DNA by multiplex PCR. For each cell subset, the extracted genomic DNA was distributed evenly across all wells of several immunoSEQ 96-well plates, and each plate served as one replicate. For sorted subsets, around 0.2 ug genomic DNA, equal to 30,000 to 35,000 T cell genomes, was loaded into each replicate PCR. Purified libraries were quantified with a Qubit 3.0 fluorometer, sized on a Bioanalyzer 2100, and re-quantified with the KAPA Library Quantification kit. Each immunoSEQ 96-well plate was sequenced on its own single-read 150-cycle Illumina NextSeq 550 flow cell. From the authors' description of their analysis: Because only junctional sequences without quality scores were contained in the immunoSEQ output, filtering matching that applied to full-length reads could not be performed. Sequences were annotated with PyIR, a Python wrapper for IgBLAST v1.9, and V/J genes and CDR3 were assigned using IMGT germline references. Reads were filtered out if the reads had weak V/J assignments (E-value above 1e-6), no CDR3, stop codons, out-of-frame junctions, or ambiguous translated residues. V3J clonotypes were defined as sequences sharing the same inferred V gene, J gene, and CDR3 amino acid sequence. Percentage overlap between repertoires was computed as shared unique clonotypes divided by the size of the smaller repertoire. Three approaches were used to assess repertoire richness: RTK rarefaction, the Chao1 estimator, and Recon v2.1 estimates of unobserved clonotypes. Generation probabilities for all TCRbeta clonotypes obtained by the gDNA method from a few donors were computed using OLGA. This is the immuneACCESS table as TCRdb keeps it, with only in-frame sequences that have V and J called. A part of the clones is gone; compared with another copy, unresolved V genes explain less than half, and the rest is unexplained. V and J calls plus clone size are reproduced from that table; the DNA served to infer D and trimming. The sample table contains some 1.5 million clones; only one count was recorded for around 95% of them. 0.95% to 1.5% of the sample is held by the ten biggest clonotypes.

Taken from the germline V gene, the CDR1 and CDR2 loops are SNHLY and FYNNEI. Its CDR3 holds 15 amino acids, cysteine through phenylalanine. Of the read, only the CDR3 DNA is kept; its 45 bases are in frame from base 1. V is pared back by 2 bases and J by 2 bases, with 10 bases lying between the germline termini. The donors were healthy, HIV-negative adults with no recently reported acute infections or vaccinations. All donors were Caucasian adults living in Nashville, Tennessee, USA. CD4+ T cells were enriched by magnetic negative selection, after which naive cells were positively selected on CD45RA and the negative fraction was taken as the memory subset. After blood collection by leukapheresis, PBMCs were isolated using Ficoll-Histopaque density gradient centrifugation and then cryopreserved in the vapor phase of liquid nitrogen. Analytical flow cytometry was used to check the purity and quantity of every magnetically sorted T cell population. Each sorted fraction had its genomic DNA isolated and then quantified by UV absorbance on a Nanodrop 2000c.

The specimen was naive CD4+ T cells sorted from blood. Reading the label with the study, this specimen's cell subset or site is: CD45RA+ positively selected. Recombination joined TRBV2 with TRBJ2-1; the D gene is not confidently resolved. The clonotype was recovered from a man younger than 40 in good health. The CDR3 sequence is CASSERSATYNEQFF. The DNA sequence is as follows: TGTGCCAGCAGTGAAAGGTCGGCAACCTACAATGAGCAGTTCTTC.